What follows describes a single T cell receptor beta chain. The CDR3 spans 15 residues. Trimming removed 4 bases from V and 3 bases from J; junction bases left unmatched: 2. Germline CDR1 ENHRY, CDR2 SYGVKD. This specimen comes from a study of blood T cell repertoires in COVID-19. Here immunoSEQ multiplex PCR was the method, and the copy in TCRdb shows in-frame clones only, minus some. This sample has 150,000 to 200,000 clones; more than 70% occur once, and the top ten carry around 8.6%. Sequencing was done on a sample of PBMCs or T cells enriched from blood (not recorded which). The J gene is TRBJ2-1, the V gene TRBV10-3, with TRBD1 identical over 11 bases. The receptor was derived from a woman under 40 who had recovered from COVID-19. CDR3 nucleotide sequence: TGTGCCATCAGTGGGGGGACAGGGGGCTACAATGAGCAGTTCTTC. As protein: CAISGGTGGYNEQFF.